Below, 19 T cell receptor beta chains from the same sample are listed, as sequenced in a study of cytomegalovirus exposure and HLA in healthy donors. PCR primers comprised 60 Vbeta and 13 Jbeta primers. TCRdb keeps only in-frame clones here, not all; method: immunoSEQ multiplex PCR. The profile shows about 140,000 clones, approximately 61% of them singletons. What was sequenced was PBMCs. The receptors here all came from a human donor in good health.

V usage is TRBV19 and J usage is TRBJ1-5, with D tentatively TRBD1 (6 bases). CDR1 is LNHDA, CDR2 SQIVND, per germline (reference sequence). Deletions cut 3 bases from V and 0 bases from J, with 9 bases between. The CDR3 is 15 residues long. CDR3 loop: CASSIQGHSNQPQHF. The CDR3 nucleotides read TGTGCCAGTAGTATCCAGGGACATAGCAATCAGCCCCAGCATTTT.

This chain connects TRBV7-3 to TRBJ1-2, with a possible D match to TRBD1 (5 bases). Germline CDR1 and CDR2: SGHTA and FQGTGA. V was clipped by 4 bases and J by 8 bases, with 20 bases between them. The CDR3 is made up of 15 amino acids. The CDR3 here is CASSSHPGESWGYTF. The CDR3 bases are TGTGCCAGCAGCTCACACCCGGGGGAGTCTTGGGGCTACACCTTC.

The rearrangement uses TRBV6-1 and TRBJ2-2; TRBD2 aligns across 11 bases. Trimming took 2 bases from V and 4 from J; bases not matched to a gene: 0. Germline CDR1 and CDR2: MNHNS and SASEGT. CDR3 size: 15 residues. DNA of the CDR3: TGTGCCAGCAGTGAAACTAGCGGGAGCACCGGGGAGCTGTTTTTT. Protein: CASSETSGSTGELFF.

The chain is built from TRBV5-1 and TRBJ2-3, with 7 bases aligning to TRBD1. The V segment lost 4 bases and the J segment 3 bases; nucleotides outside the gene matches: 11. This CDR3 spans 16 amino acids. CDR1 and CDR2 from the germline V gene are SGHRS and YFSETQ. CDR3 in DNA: TGCGCCAGCAGCAAAGAGGGACAGCTAGGGACAGATACGCAGTATTTT. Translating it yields CASSKEGQLGTDTQYF.

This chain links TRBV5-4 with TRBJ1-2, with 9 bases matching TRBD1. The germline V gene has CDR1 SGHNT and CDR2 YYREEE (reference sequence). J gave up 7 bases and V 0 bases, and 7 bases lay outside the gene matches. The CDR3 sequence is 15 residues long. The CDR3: CASSLGGTGLRGYTF. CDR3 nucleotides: TGTGCCAGCAGCTTGGGAGGGACAGGGCTTCGTGGCTACACCTTC.

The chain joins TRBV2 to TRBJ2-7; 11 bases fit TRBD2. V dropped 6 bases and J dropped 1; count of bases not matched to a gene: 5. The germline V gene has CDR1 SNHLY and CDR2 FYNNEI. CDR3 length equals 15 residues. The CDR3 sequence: CASRETSGASYEQYF. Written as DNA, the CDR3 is TGTGCCAGCAGGGAGACTAGCGGGGCTTCCTACGAGCAGTACTTC.

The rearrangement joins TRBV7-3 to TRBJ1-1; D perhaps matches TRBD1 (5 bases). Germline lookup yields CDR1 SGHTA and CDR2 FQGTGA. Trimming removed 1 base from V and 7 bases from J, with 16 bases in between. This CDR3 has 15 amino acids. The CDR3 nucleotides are TGTGCCAGCAGCTTAAACCCCATTTCCCAGGGTGAAGCTTTCTTT. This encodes CASSLNPISQGEAFF.

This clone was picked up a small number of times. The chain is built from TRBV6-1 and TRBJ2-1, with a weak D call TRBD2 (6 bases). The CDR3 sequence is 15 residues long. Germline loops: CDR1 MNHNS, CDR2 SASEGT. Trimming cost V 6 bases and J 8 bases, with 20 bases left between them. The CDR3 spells CASSQHGTSADEQFF. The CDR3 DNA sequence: TGTGCCAGCAGCCAGCACGGGACTTCGGCGGATGAGCAGTTCTTC.

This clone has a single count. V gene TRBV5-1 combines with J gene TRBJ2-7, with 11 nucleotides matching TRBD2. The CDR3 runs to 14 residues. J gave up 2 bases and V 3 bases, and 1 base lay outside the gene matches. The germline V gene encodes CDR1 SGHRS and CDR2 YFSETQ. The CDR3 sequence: CASSSTSGAYEQYF. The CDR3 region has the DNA TGCGCCAGCAGCTCGACTAGCGGGGCCTACGAGCAGTACTTC.

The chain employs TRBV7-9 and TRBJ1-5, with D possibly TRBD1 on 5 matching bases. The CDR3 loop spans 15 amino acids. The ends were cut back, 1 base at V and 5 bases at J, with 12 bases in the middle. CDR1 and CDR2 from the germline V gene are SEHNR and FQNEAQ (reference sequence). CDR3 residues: CASSLVGGADQPQHF. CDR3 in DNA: TGTGCCAGCAGCTTAGTTGGAGGGGCGGATCAGCCCCAGCATTTT.

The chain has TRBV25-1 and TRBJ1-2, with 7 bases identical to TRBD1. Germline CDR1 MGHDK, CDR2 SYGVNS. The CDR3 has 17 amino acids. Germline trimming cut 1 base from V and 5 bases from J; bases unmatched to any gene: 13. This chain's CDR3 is CASSELGNRDSGYGYTF. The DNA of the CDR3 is TGTGCCAGCAGTGAATTAGGGAACCGGGACAGCGGATATGGCTACACCTTC.

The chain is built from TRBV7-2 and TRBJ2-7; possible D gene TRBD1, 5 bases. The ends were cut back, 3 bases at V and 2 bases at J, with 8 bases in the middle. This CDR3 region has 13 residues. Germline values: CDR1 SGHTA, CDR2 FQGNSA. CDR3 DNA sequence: TGTGCCAGCAGCTTCGAGACAGCCTACGAGCAGTACTTC. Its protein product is CASSFETAYEQYF.

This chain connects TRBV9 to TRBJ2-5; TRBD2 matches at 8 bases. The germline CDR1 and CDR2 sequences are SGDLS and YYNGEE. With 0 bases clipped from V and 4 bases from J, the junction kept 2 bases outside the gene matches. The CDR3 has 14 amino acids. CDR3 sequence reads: CASSVELAGETQYF. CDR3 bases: TGTGCCAGCAGCGTAGAGCTAGCGGGAGAGACCCAGTACTTC.

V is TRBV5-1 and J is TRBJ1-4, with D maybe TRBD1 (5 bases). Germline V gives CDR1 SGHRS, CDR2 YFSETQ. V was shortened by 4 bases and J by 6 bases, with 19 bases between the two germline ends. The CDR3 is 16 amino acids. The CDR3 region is CASSVGLGVRDEKLFF. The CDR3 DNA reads TGCGCCAGCAGCGTCGGTTTAGGGGTTCGGGATGAAAAACTGTTTTTT. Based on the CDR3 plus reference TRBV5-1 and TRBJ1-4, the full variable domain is KAGVTQTPRYLIKTRGQQVTLSCSPISGHRSVSWYQQTPGQGLQFLFEYFSETQRNKGNFPGRFSGRQFSNSRSEMNVSTLELGDSALYLCASSVGLGVRDEKLFFGSGTQLSVL.

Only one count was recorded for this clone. The CDR3 is CASSRQGMAGELFF. The CDR3 nucleotides are TGTGCCAGTAGCCGACAGGGCATGGCCGGGGAGCTGTTTTTT. The J gene is TRBJ2-2, the V gene TRBV19, with 7 nucleotides matching TRBD1. V was clipped by 6 bases and J by 6 bases; unmatched bases: 7. The CDR3 consists of 14 residues. In germline, CDR1 is LNHDA, CDR2 SQIVND (reference sequence).

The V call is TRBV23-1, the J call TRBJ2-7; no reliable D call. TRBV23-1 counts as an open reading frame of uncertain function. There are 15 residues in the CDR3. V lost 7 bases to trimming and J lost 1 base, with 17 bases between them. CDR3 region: CASTLIYRRSYEQYF. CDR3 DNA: TGCGCCAGCACCCTTATATATCGGCGGTCCTACGAGCAGTACTTC.

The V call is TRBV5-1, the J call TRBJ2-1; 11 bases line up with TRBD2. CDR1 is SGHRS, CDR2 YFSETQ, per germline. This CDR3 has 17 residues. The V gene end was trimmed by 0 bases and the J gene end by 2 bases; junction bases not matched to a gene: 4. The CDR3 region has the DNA TGCGCCAGCAGCTTGGCCGGGACTAGCGGCACCTACAATGAGCAGTTCTTC. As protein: CASSLAGTSGTYNEQFF.

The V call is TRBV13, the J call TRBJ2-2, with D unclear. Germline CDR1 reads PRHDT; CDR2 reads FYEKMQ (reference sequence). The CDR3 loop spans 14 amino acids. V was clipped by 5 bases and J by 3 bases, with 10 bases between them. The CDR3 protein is CASSLIADTGELFF. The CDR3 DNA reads TGTGCCAGCAGCCTTATAGCTGACACCGGGGAGCTGTTTTTT. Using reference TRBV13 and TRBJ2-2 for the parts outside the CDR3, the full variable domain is AAGVIQSPRHLIKEKRETATLKCYPIPRHDTVYWYQQGPGQDPQFLISFYEKMQSDKGSIPDRFSAQQFSDYHSELNMSSLELGDSALYFCASSLIADTGELFFGEGSRLTVL.

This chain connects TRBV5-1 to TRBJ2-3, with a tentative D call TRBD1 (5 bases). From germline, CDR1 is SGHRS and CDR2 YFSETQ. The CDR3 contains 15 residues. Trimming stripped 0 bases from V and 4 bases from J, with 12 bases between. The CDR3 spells CASSLGQGNPDTQYF. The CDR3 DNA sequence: TGCGCCAGCAGCTTGGGGCAGGGCAATCCAGATACGCAGTATTTT.